This T cell receptor (beta chain) was sequenced for a study of T cell repertoires in cytomegalovirus infection. Study-level background: Newly reported HLA-C-restricted and thoroughly characterized HLA-B-restricted CMV epitopes were employed. Matching HLA type, along with CMV infection, was indicated by public TCR beta signatures.

The CDR3 runs 14 residues. J lost 7 bases, V lost 2 bases, and 8 bases had no gene match. The germline CDR1 and CDR2 sequences are SGHDT and YYEEEE. Worth noting for this clonotype: Its antigen is as yet unknown.

A single record per CDR3 protein comes from TCRdb applying MiXCR to the reads. The sample contains about 770,000 distinct CDR3 sequences, approximately 32% of which appear only once. Study observations and caveats: HLA-C-restricted TCR beta clonotypes specific for CMV led the ex vivo response.

The chain combines TRBV5-6 with TRBJ2-7; 8 bases are a match to TRBD1. The TCR sequence derives from a human donor in good health (CMV status not recorded). Some clones in this sample may be carry-over from other donors' samples. Specimen: cultured CD8+ T cells from PBMCs, collected from culture after CMV antigen stimulation. CDR3 loop: CASSFGTGEMEQYF. The CDR3, as DNA: TGTGCCAGCAGCTTCGGGACAGGAGAAATGGAGCAGTACTTC.